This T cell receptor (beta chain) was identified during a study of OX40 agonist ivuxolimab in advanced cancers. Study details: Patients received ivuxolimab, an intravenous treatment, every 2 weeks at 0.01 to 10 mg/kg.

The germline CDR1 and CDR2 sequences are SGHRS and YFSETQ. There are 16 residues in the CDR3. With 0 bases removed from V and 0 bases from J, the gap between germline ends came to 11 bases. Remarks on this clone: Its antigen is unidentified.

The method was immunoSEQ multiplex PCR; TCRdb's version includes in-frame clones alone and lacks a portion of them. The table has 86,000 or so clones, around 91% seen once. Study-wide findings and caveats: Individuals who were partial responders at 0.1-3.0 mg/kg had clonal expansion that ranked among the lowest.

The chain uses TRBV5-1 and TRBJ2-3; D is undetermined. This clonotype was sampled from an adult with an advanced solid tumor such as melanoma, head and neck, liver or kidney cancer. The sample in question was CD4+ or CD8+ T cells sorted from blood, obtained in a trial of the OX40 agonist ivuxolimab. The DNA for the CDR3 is TGCGCCAGCAGCTTGGCACGGCTAGAGAGCACAGATACGCAGTATTTT. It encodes CASSLARLESTDTQYF.